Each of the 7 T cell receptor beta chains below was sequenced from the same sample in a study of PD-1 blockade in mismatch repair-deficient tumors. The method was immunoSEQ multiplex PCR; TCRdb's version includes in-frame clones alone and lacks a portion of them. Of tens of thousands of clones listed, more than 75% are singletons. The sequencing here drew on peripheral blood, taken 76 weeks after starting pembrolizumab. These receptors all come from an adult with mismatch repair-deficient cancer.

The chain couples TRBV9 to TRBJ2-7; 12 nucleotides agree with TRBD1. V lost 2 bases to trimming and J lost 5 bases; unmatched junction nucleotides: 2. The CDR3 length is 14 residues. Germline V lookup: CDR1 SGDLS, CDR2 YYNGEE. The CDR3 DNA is TGTGCCAGCAGCGTTGGGACAGGGGGCCACGAGCAGTACTTC. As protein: CASSVGTGGHEQYF.

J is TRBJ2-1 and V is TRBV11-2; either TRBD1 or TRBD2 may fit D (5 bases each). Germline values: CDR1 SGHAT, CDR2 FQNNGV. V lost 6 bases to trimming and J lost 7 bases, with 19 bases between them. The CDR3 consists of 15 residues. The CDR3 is CASSPEGTLGNEQFF. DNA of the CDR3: TGTGCCAGCAGTCCCGAGGGGACCCTGGGAAATGAGCAGTTCTTC.

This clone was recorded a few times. The DNA of the CDR3 is TGTGCCAGCAGGGGGACTAGCACCAATGAGCAGTTCTTC. It is translated as CASRGTSTNEQFF. The chain uses TRBV2 and TRBJ2-1; 9 positions agree with TRBD2. The CDR3 runs to 13 residues. Germline lookup yields CDR1 SNHLY and CDR2 FYNNEI. V was pared by 6 bases and J by 6 bases, with 3 bases of the junction left unmatched.

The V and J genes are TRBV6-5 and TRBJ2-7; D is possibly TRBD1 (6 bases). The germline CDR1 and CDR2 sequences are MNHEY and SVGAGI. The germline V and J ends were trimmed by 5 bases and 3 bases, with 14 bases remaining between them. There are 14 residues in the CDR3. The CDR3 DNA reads TGTGCCAGCAGTCCTCAAGGACAGAACTACGAGCAGTACTTC. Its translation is CASSPQGQNYEQYF.

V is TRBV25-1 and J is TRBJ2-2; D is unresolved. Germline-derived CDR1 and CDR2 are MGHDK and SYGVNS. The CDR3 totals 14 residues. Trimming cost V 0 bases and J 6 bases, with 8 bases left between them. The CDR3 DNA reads TGTGCCAGCAGTGAATATTACGGGCCCGGGGAGCTGTTTTTT. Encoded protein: CASSEYYGPGELFF. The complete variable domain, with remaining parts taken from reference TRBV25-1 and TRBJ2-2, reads EADIYQTPRYLVIGTGKKITLECSQTMGHDKMYWYQQDPGMELHLIHYSYGVNSTEKGDLSSESTVSRIRTEHFPLTLESARPSHTSQYLCASSEYYGPGELFFGEGSRLTVL.

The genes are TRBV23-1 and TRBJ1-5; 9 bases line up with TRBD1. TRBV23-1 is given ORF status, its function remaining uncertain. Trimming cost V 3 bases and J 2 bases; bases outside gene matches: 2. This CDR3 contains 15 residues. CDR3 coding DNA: TGCGCCAGCAGTCATAGGACAGGGGGCAATCAGCCCCAGCATTTT. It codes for CASSHRTGGNQPQHF.

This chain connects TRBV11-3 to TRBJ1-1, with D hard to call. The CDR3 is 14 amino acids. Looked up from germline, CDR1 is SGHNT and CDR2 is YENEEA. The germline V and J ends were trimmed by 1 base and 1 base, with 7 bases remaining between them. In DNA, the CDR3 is TGTGCCAGCAGCTTAGGCCCCCCGAACACTGAAGCTTTCTTT. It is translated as CASSLGPPNTEAFF. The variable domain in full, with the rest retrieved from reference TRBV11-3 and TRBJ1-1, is EAGVVQSPRYKIIEKKQPVAFWCNPISGHNTLYWYLQNLGQGPELLIRYENEEAVDDSQLPKDRFSAERLKGVDSTLKIQPAELGDSAVYLCASSLGPPNTEAFFGQGTRLTVV.